This TCR beta chain was identified in a study of cytomegalovirus exposure and HLA in healthy donors. For this clone: Antigen specificity is unknown.

Germline CDR1 reads MNHEY; CDR2 reads SVGAGI. The V segment lost 0 bases and the J segment 6 bases; nucleotides outside the gene matches: 2. The CDR3 is 14 amino acids. Study conclusions and caveats: A few chains tied to CMV proved CMV antigen-specific in vitro. A list of around 160 TCR beta chains associated with cytomegalovirus was given. Most TCR sequences were seen very rarely across donors, but some public TCRs occurred in many.

Assay: immunoSEQ multiplex PCR; the TCRdb copy retains only in-frame clones and omits some. Found here are under 400,000 clones, roughly 89% of them singletons; the top ten hold approximately 0.86%. The donors were members of the validation cohort comprising about 130 subjects, separate from the approximately 630-subject first cohort. The rearrangement joins TRBV6-5 to TRBJ2-1; 7 bases match TRBD2. The sequenced sample was PBMCs. The TCR sequence derives from a woman between 18 and 29 years old in good health and CMV-seronegative. CDR3 sequence: CASSYSGGGNEQFF. The CDR3, as DNA: TGTGCCAGCAGTTACTCTGGCGGGGGCAATGAGCAGTTCTTC.